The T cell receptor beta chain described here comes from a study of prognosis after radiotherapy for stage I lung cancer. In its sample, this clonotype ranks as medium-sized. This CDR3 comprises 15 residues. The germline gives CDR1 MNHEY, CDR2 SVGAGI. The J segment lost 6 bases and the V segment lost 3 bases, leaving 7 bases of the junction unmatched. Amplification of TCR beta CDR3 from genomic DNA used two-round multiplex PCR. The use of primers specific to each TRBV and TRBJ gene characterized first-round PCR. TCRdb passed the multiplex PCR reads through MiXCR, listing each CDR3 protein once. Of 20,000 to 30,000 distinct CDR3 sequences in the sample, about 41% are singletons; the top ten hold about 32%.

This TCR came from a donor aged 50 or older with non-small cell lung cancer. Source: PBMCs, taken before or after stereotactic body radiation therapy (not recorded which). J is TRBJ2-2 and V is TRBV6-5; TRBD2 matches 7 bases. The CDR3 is CASSYEWGGAGELFF. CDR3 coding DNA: TGTGCCAGCAGTTATGAATGGGGAGGGGCCGGGGAGCTGTTTTTT.